This T cell receptor (beta chain) was profiled in a study of T-cell memory formation after mild COVID-19. In the study overall: Largely donor-specific sequence clusters came from two donors.

Findings and caveats of the study: Among contracting clones, CD4+ were mainly CM/EM and CD8+ enriched in EMRA. Among clones peaking at day 37 in the second wave, SARS-CoV-2 specificity remained unconfirmed.

After 5'RACE with constant-segment primers, TCR alpha and TCR beta cDNA libraries carrying sample barcodes and UMIs were obtained. TCRdb re-called the 5' RACE reads through MiXCR, storing one row per CDR3 protein. The sample records about 170,000 distinct CDR3 sequences, 10% to 15% being singletons. Per the germline V gene, CDR1 is MNHEY and CDR2 is SVGEGT. CDR3 length equals 14 residues. Germline trimming cut 4 bases from V and 7 bases from J; bases unmatched to any gene: 6. This clonotype appeared a few times. Its specificity is unknown. The clonotype comes from a young man who had mild COVID-19 (a few samples of this study predate the infection). Cell type and time point are not known. The V call is TRBV6-2 or TRBV6-3, the J call TRBJ1-5, with TRBD1 matching over 8 bases. What was sequenced was PBMCs or a T cell subset sorted from them (not recorded which). As DNA, the CDR3 is TGTGCCAGCAGTTCAGGACAGGGCAGGCAGCCCCAGCATTTT. This encodes CASSSGQGRQPQHF.